This T cell receptor beta chain was obtained from a study of siplizumab effects on memory and regulatory T cells. Trimming pared 4 bases from V and 5 bases from J, leaving 20 bases between. CDR3 size: 17 residues. The V gene's germline CDR1 is LNHDA and CDR2 SQIVND (reference sequence). Study-level findings and limits: Suppressive capability of dividing Tregs from siplizumab cultures went unverified.

Comments on this clone: Its antigen remains unidentified.

Here immunoSEQ multiplex PCR was the method, and the copy in TCRdb shows in-frame clones only, minus some. This table holds 70,000 to 100,000 clones, roughly 93% found once. This chain links TRBV19 with TRBJ2-2, with D possibly matching TRBD1 (6 bases). Sample: CD8+ T cells sorted from blood. The receptor comes from a human donor in good health. The CDR3 nucleotides read TGTGCCAGTAGTAGTCTGGCAGGGGCATATCTGACCGGGGAGCTGTTTTTT. Translation gives CASSSLAGAYLTGELFF.